This T cell receptor (beta chain) was found in a study of blood T cell repertoires in COVID-19. Germline CDR1 is WNHNN and CDR2 is SYGVQD (reference sequence). J was trimmed by 3 bases and V by 8 bases; bases with no gene match: 16. CDR3 length: 17 residues. Sequenced by immunoSEQ multiplex PCR; TCRdb stores in-frame clones only, minus some. Of about 250,000 clones in the sample, 80% to 90% were seen once. This TCR derives from an elderly man with acute or convalescent COVID-19. This sequence joins TRBV10-1 and TRBJ2-1; 7 nucleotides match TRBD2. Source material: peripheral blood. CDR3 sequence: CASPVRGLGTLYNEQFF. The CDR3 DNA sequence: TGCGCCAGCCCCGTTAGAGGACTAGGGACTCTCTACAATGAGCAGTTCTTC.